The source of this T cell receptor (beta chain) is a study of T cell repertoires in cytomegalovirus infection. Whole-study context: Matching HLA type, along with CMV infection, was indicated by public TCR beta signatures.

Between the trimmed V and J ends, which lost 6 bases and 4 bases, there was a span of 12 bases. The length of the CDR3 is 14 residues. Germline values: CDR1 MNHEY, CDR2 SMNVEV (reference sequence). Study conclusions and caveats: Dominant in the ex vivo response were TCR beta clonotypes restricted by HLA-C and specific for CMV. Summed frequency of public TCR beta families distinguished CMV carriers with the relevant HLA.

TCRdb fed the reads into MiXCR, producing one record per CDR3 protein. The sample has about a million distinct CDR3 sequences; less than 35% are singletons. A remark on this clonotype: Its antigen is unidentified.

The specimen comprised cultured CD8+ T cells from PBMCs, sampled from culture after CMV antigen stimulation. The chain combines TRBV27 with TRBJ2-2; D not resolved. This TCR derives from a human donor in good health (CMV status not recorded). Some clones in this sample may be carry-over from other donors' samples. CDR3 DNA sequence: TGTGCCAGCAGCCCTAGGGCGACCACCGGGGAGCTGTTTTTT. Its translation: CASSPRATTGELFF.